These T cell receptor beta chains were read from a single sample in a study of breast tumors, draining lymph nodes, adjacent tissues. From the multiplex PCR reads, TCRdb called clonotypes with MiXCR, one entry per CDR3 protein. The table has about 89,000 distinct CDR3 sequences, around 28% seen once; the top ten hold over 6.5%. The source material was axillary lymph node tissue. The receptors originated from a female donor with breast cancer. Some clones in this sample may be carry-over from other donors' samples. The CDR3 runs from the conserved cysteine through the conserved F or W. Clone size is given for some rows only: seen once, a few or many times, or a class if the clone is expanded.

J gene	V gene	clone size	CDR3 protein
TRBJ2-1	TRBV29-1	many	CSVERDEQFF
TRBJ2-7	TRBV7-2	many	CASSFWTNYEQYF
TRBJ2-1	TRBV11-3	many	CASSSYGEQFF
TRBJ1-3	TRBV7-2	.	CASSLRGEYGITVYF
TRBJ1-6	TRBV28	.	CASSPPTGIDNSPLHF
TRBJ1-1	TRBV18	few	CASSPETGRGSEAFF
TRBJ1-5	TRBV28	many	CASSADRFNQPQHF
TRBJ1-1	TRBV19	many	CASRAWNTEAFF
TRBJ2-3	TRBV5-1	many	CASSPTGGGRGTDTQYF
TRBJ2-7	TRBV20-1	many	CSARDQMSGRGNEQYF